A selection of T cell receptor beta chains follows, all from one sample in a study of blood T cell repertoires in COVID-19. Some clones are missing from TCRdb's copy, which holds only in-frame ones; the method was immunoSEQ multiplex PCR. The top ten hold 15% to 20% of the sample, which has about 80,000 clones, around 81% seen once. Source material: peripheral blood. The receptors here all came from a human donor in a cohort sampled during active COVID-19. Both conserved end residues are part of each CDR3. A D gene is named only where the DNA matches it firmly. Rows give clone size only sometimes, using once, few, many, or a class for an expanded clone.

J gene	V gene	D gene	clone size	CDR3 protein	CDR3 DNA
TRBJ1-2	TRBV14	.	.	CASSRLDSYYGYTF	TGTGCCAGCAGCCGACTGGACAGTTACTATGGCTACACCTTC
TRBJ2-1	TRBV13	TRBD1	.	CASSLPGTGGTGEQFF	TGTGCCAGCAGCCTACCCGGGACAGGGGGCACGGGTGAGCAGTTCTTC
TRBJ1-1	TRBV6-5	TRBD1	.	CASSPTGRNTEAFF	TGTGCCAGCAGTCCGACAGGGCGAAACACTGAAGCTTTCTTT
TRBJ1-1	TRBV5-6	.	.	CASSLVQDTEAFF	TGTGCCAGCAGCTTAGTGCAGGACACTGAAGCTTTCTTT
TRBJ2-3	TRBV27	.	.	CATRTDSSTDTQYF	TGTGCCACTCGGACAGATTCTAGCACAGATACGCAGTATTTT
TRBJ1-2	TRBV20-1	.	.	CSARQYGYTF	TGCAGTGCTCGACAGTATGGCTACACCTTC
TRBJ2-5	TRBV18	TRBD2	.	CASSPPSSGFPETQYF	TGTGCCAGCTCACCACCGTCTAGCGGGTTTCCGGAGACCCAGTACTTC
TRBJ1-2	TRBV23-1	TRBD1	.	CASSQLVPRGTGAPARTF	TGCGCCAGCAGTCAACTAGTCCCGAGAGGGACAGGGGCCCCGGCTAGGACCTTC
TRBJ1-1	TRBV11-2	TRBD1	.	CASSLDSRAGGVNTEAFF	TGTGCCAGCAGCTTAGATTCTCGGGCAGGGGGCGTGAACACTGAAGCTTTCTTT
TRBJ1-1	TRBV10-3	.	.	CAISKDRLNTEAFF	TGTGCCATCAGCAAGGACAGATTGAACACTGAAGCTTTCTTT
TRBJ2-7	TRBV15	.	.	CATSRDRVGAGPSYEQYF	TGTGCCACCAGCAGAGATAGGGTCGGAGCAGGGCCTTCCTACGAGCAGTACTTC
TRBJ2-1	TRBV20-1	.	.	CSASWADYNEQFF	TGCAGTGCTAGTTGGGCAGACTACAATGAGCAGTTCTTC
TRBJ1-5	TRBV19	TRBD1	many	CASRDRVEDQPQHF	TGTGCCAGTAGGGACAGGGTCGAGGATCAGCCCCAGCATTTT
TRBJ1-5	TRBV7-9	.	.	CASSVQNQPQHF	TGTGCCAGCAGCGTTCAGAATCAGCCCCAGCATTTT
TRBJ2-5	TRBV3-1/TRBV3-2	TRBD2	.	CASSRSSGGYQETQYF	TGTGCCAGCAGCCGCTCTAGCGGGGGTTACCAAGAGACCCAGTACTTC
TRBJ2-1	TRBV4-1	TRBD1	.	CASSQGQGAIYEQFF	TGCGCCAGCAGCCAGGGACAGGGGGCAATTTATGAGCAGTTCTTC
TRBJ1-5	TRBV4-1	.	.	CASSQVGDLNQPQHF	TGCGCCAGCAGCCAAGTCGGGGATTTGAATCAGCCCCAGCATTTT
TRBJ2-1	TRBV10-2	TRBD2	once	CASSEAGGPSSFFSYNEQFF	TGCGCCAGCAGTGAAGCGGGAGGGCCGTCTTCCTTCTTCTCCTACAATGAGCAGTTCTTC
TRBJ2-5	TRBV5-4	TRBD1	.	CASSRQGEEETQYF	TGTGCCAGCAGCCGACAGGGGGAGGAAGAGACCCAGTACTTC
TRBJ1-4	TRBV6-5	.	.	CASRKGGEKLFF	TGTGCCAGCAGGAAGGGAGGTGAAAAACTGTTTTTT
TRBJ2-7	TRBV7-6	.	.	CASSYRVSYEQYF	TGTGCCAGCAGCTACAGGGTCTCCTACGAGCAGTACTTC
TRBJ1-5	TRBV1	.	.	CTSSRTRGRNQPQHF	TGCACCAGCAGCAGAACTAGGGGGCGCAATCAGCCCCAGCATTTT
TRBJ1-5	TRBV28	TRBD1	.	CASSFGGRTGSSNQPQHF	TGTGCCAGCAGCTTTGGGGGTAGGACAGGTTCTAGCAATCAGCCCCAGCATTTT
TRBJ2-1	TRBV7-6	TRBD1	.	CASSPGQGLRNEQFF	TGTGCCAGCAGCCCCGGACAGGGATTAAGGAATGAGCAGTTCTTC
TRBJ1-2	TRBV9	.	.	CASSVHFNYGYTF	TGTGCCAGCAGCGTCCATTTTAACTATGGCTACACCTTC
TRBJ1-2	TRBV4-1	.	.	CASSQEPSTLIYGYTF	TGCGCCAGCAGCCAAGAACCCTCGACTTTGATCTATGGCTACACCTTC
TRBJ2-2	TRBV18	TRBD1	.	CASSPPSTGGRTGELFF	TGTGCCAGCTCACCACCTTCGACAGGGGGCAGGACCGGGGAGCTGTTTTTT
TRBJ2-1	TRBV4-1	TRBD1	.	CASSQEQGAYNEQFF	TGCGCCAGCAGCCAAGAGCAGGGGGCCTACAATGAGCAGTTCTTC
TRBJ2-3	TRBV19	TRBD2	.	CASSTLRGADTDTQYF	TGTGCCAGTAGTACCCTGCGGGGGGCTGACACAGATACGCAGTATTTT
TRBJ2-3	TRBV19	.	.	CASTIASATDTQYF	TGTGCCAGTACTATTGCTAGCGCAACAGATACGCAGTATTTT
TRBJ2-5	TRBV20-1	.	.	CSASRPRETQYF	TGCAGTGCTAGTCGTCCGAGGGAGACCCAGTACTTC
TRBJ2-5	TRBV11-2	.	.	CASSFAPGGETQYF	TGTGCCAGCAGCTTTGCCCCAGGGGGGGAGACCCAGTACTTC
TRBJ2-3	TRBV5-1	TRBD1	.	CASSLGGQGGDTQYF	TGCGCCAGCAGCTTGGGTGGACAGGGAGGAGATACGCAGTATTTT
TRBJ2-5	TRBV18	.	.	CASSPRGPKYQETQYF	TGTGCCAGCTCACCACGGGGGCCCAAGTACCAAGAGACCCAGTACTTC
TRBJ1-2	TRBV27	.	.	CASSRPGDGYTF	TGTGCCAGCAGTCGCCCCGGGGATGGCTACACCTTC
TRBJ2-1	TRBV11-2	TRBD2	.	CASSLLSGGPGNEQFF	TGTGCCAGCAGCTTACTCTCGGGAGGGCCGGGGAATGAGCAGTTCTTC
TRBJ1-2	TRBV5-1	TRBD1	.	CASRDGQGVDYGYTF	TGCGCCAGCAGGGACGGACAGGGGGTTGACTATGGCTACACCTTC
TRBJ1-1	TRBV3-1/TRBV3-2	.	.	CASSQSNTEAFF	TGTGCCAGCAGCCAGTCTAACACTGAAGCTTTCTTT